This T cell receptor (beta chain) was identified during a study of STAT5B mutations in CD4+ large granular lymphocyte leukemia. Broader study findings: Compared with healthy controls (2/35), patient top clones favored TRBV06 (8/27).

Sequencing used immunoSEQ multiplex PCR; TCRdb keeps in-frame clones, though not all of them. The sample contains fewer than 45,000 clones, roughly 83% of which appear only once. Control samples were healthy donors' buffy coats. In regard to this clone: As yet, its antigen is unknown.

Trimming at V came to 2 bases and at J to 4 bases, leaving 1 base not matched to a gene. Germline assignment: CDR1 MNHNS and CDR2 SASEGT. The length of the CDR3 is 15 residues. The receptor was isolated from a human donor in good health. Sequencing was carried out using CD4+ T cells from blood buffy coats. The chain has TRBV6-1 and TRBJ2-3, with TRBD2 matching over 12 bases. The DNA of the CDR3 is TGTGCCAGCAGTGAACTAGCGGGGGGGCCAGATACGCAGTATTTT. Translation gives CASSELAGGPDTQYF.